This T cell receptor beta chain was sequenced for a study of T cell repertoires in cytomegalovirus infection. Findings of the study overall: Based on cumulative public TCR beta family frequency, carriers of CMV plus the relevant HLA were identified.

This clonotype occurred a few times. The antigen remains unidentified. The length of the CDR3 is 16 residues. Trimming at V came to 6 bases and at J to 4 bases, leaving 6 bases not matched to a gene. TCRdb reprocessed the reads via MiXCR and lists one record per CDR3 protein. The table shows roughly 500,000 distinct CDR3 sequences, with about 17% occurring only once. The receptor was derived from a human donor in good health (CMV status not recorded). Some clones in this sample may be carry-over from other donors' samples. Sequenced input: CD8+ T cells from PBMCs. The chain couples TRBV12-3 or TRBV12-4 to TRBJ2-1, with 13 bases identical to TRBD2. The CDR3: CASRRTSGGPYNEQFF. For the CDR3, the DNA is TGTGCCAGCAGGCGGACTAGCGGGGGCCCTTACAATGAGCAGTTCTTC.